The rows below give T cell receptor beta chains drawn from one sample of a study of read filtering for tumor transcriptome and immune sequencing. One entry per CDR3 protein results from TCRdb running MiXCR on the reads. This table holds tens of thousands of distinct CDR3 sequences, nearly 20% found once. Sequenced material: a population of CD138-negative cells sorted from bone marrow. These receptors all stem from a donor at least 40 years old with multiple myeloma. CDR3s include the opening cysteine and the closing phenylalanine or tryptophan. A D gene is named only where the DNA matches it firmly. Not all rows give a size; the values are once, few, many and, for expanded clones, a class.

many	TRBV21-1	TRBJ1-3	.	TGTGCCAGCAGCGTTGGGAGGATCTCTGGAAACACCATATATTTT	CASSVGRISGNTIYF
many	TRBV20-1	TRBJ2-7	.	TGCAGTGCTAGCATGTACGAGCAGTACTTC	CSASMYEQYF
many	TRBV9	TRBJ2-7	.	TGTGCCAGCAGCTTCGGTACGGGGGAGCAGTACTTC	CASSFGTGEQYF
few	TRBV5-1	TRBJ1-1	.	TGCGCCAGCAGCCAAGGGACGGAGAACACTGAAGCTTTCTTT	CASSQGTENTEAFF
.	TRBV2	TRBJ2-5	.	TGTGCCAGCAGACTCCAGGGAAATGGGGAGACCCAGTACTTC	CASRLQGNGETQYF
many	TRBV11-1	TRBJ2-4	.	TGTGCCAGCAGCTTGCTATCCGGGGCAGGGGCGAAGATAGCCAAAAACATTCAGTACTTC	CASSLLSGAGAKIAKNIQYF
many	TRBV5-6	TRBJ2-7	TRBD1	TGTGCCAGCAGCCTCAGGGGGAACTACGAGCAGTACTTC	CASSLRGNYEQYF
many	TRBV7-9	TRBJ2-3	TRBD2	TGTGCCAGCAGCTTAGCGGGACTAGCGGGAGCTGATACGCAGTATTTT	CASSLAGLAGADTQYF
many	TRBV28	TRBJ1-2	.	TGTGCCAGCAGTTTTCAGGCTGGCTACACCTTC	CASSFQAGYTF
many	TRBV28	TRBJ2-3	TRBD1	TGTGCCAGCAGTTTAATTTCGGCGGTCAGGGGGCGCCCAGATACGCAGTATTTT	CASSLISAVRGRPDTQYF
.	TRBV20-1	TRBJ1-4	TRBD1	TGCAGTGCTAGGGGCCAGGGGGCGGCTAATGAAAAACTGTTTTTT	CSARGQGAANEKLFF
many	TRBV9	TRBJ2-1	.	TGTGCCAGCAGCAACCCCACTCGGCCCAATGAGCAGTTCTTC	CASSNPTRPNEQFF
many	TRBV12-3/TRBV12-4	TRBJ2-5	TRBD2	TGTGCCAGCAGTTTAGGGACTAGCGGAGAAATCAGGGAGACCCAGTACTTC	CASSLGTSGEIRETQYF
few	TRBV10-3	TRBJ2-7	.	TGTGCCATCAGTGAGAGCACTGATGATGAGCAGTACTTC	CAISESTDDEQYF
medium-sized	TRBV11-2	TRBJ2-1	.	TGTGCCAGCAGCTTATCTTTATACAGGCGCAACAATGAGCAGTTCTTC	CASSLSLYRRNNEQFF
many	TRBV4-1	TRBJ2-7	.	TGCGCCAGCAGCCAACGGGGAGGATTTGGCGAGCAGTACTTC	CASSQRGGFGEQYF
many	TRBV12-3/TRBV12-4	TRBJ2-1	TRBD1	TGTGCCAGCAGTTTAGGACAGGGCGCAGAGCAGTTCTTC	CASSLGQGAEQFF
.	TRBV28	TRBJ2-5	.	TGTGCCAGCGGTCTTAGGGGCACAGGGAAAGAGACCCAGTACTTC	CASGLRGTGKETQYF
.	TRBV7-8	TRBJ2-6	.	TGTGCCAGCAGCTTAGACATGGGACTCTCTGGGGCCAACGTCCTGACTTTC	CASSLDMGLSGANVLTF
few	TRBV29-1	TRBJ1-2	TRBD1	TGCAGCGCGATTCCCGGGACAGGGGTTGTAGAAAATGGCTACACCTTC	CSAIPGTGVVENGYTF
many	TRBV6-5	TRBJ2-1	.	TGTACCAGCAGTTCGGTTCTCTTCAATGAGCAGTTCTTC	CTSSSVLFNEQFF
.	TRBV6-1	TRBJ1-3	.	TGTGCCAGCAGTGCAGGGACCGAGTTGCGAAACACCATATATTTT	CASSAGTELRNTIYF
many	TRBV29-1	TRBJ2-5	TRBD1	TGCAGCGTTGAAGATCCAGGGGGCGAGACCCAGTACTTC	CSVEDPGGETQYF
many	TRBV20-1	TRBJ2-7	TRBD1	TGCAGTGCTACCGGACAGGCTCCAGGGCAGTACTTC	CSATGQAPGQYF
.	TRBV5-4	TRBJ2-7	TRBD1	TGTGCCAGCAGCTGGCCGGGACAGGACTCCTACGAGCAGTACTTC	CASSWPGQDSYEQYF
few	TRBV19	TRBJ2-7	TRBD1	TGTGCCAGTAGTCCAGTGACAGGGTCCAACTACGAGCAGTACTTC	CASSPVTGSNYEQYF
many	TRBV20-1	TRBJ2-5	TRBD2	TGCAGTGCCACTCCTAGCGGGAGGGAGACCCAGTACTTC	CSATPSGRETQYF
.	TRBV7-2	TRBJ1-1	TRBD1	TGTGCCATCAGCTTAGGGGACAGGGCGAACACTGAAGCTTTCTTT	CAISLGDRANTEAFF
.	TRBV20-1	TRBJ1-3	.	TGCAATGCCAGCTACTCTGGAAACACCATATATTTT	CNASYSGNTIYF
.	TRBV20-1	TRBJ1-1	.	TGCAGTGCCCCCCGGGGGGGGACTGAAGCTTTCTTT	CSAPRGGTEAFF
few	TRBV7-2	TRBJ2-5	.	TGTGCCAGCAGCTTAGATAGGGGGACCCAGTACTTC	CASSLDRGTQYF
many	TRBV24-1	TRBJ2-1	.	TGTGCCACCAGTGATCAGCGAGGGGTGTTCAATGAGCAGTTCTTC	CATSDQRGVFNEQFF
.	TRBV27	TRBJ2-5	.	TGTGCCAGCAAGCGGCAGGCCGGCTGGGAGACCCAGTACTTC	CASKRQAGWETQYF
many	TRBV4-1	TRBJ1-1	.	TGCGCCAGCAGCCAAGCGATGGGAACGGACTCGGGTAGGTCTGAAGCTTTCTTT	CASSQAMGTDSGRSEAFF
many	TRBV10-3	TRBJ2-1	TRBD1	TGTGCCATCGCACCCGGGACAGGGCCCAATGAGCAGTTCTTC	CAIAPGTGPNEQFF